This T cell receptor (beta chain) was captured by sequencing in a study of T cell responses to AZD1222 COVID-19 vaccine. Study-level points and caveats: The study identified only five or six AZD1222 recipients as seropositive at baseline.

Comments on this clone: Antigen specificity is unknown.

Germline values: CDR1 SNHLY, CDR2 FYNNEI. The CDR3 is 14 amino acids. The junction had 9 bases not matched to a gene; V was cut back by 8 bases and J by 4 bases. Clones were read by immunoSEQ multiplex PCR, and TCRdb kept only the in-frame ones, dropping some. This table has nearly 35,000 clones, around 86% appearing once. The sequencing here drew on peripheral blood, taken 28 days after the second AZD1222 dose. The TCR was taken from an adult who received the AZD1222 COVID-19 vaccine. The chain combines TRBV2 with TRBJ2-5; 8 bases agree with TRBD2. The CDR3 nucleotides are TGTGCCAGCGTCTTCGGGGGGGCGGGAGAGACCCAGTACTTC. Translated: CASVFGGAGETQYF.